This entry lists 18 T cell receptor beta chains sequenced from one sample in a study of blood T cell repertoires in COVID-19. Generated by immunoSEQ multiplex PCR, the TCRdb table keeps only in-frame clones and is missing some. Among 250,000 to 400,000 clones listed, 88% were seen once. The sequenced sample consisted of peripheral blood. The receptors originated from a woman in her 30s with COVID-19, enrolled during active disease.

The chain recombines TRBV19 with TRBJ2-2; 9 bases align to TRBD1. The CDR3 sequence is 15 residues long. Germline CDR1 reads LNHDA; CDR2 reads SQIVND (reference sequence). The ends lost 8 bases at V and 5 bases at J; junction bases unmatched: 9. CDR3 nucleotides: TGTGCCAGTCTCTCCGGGACAGGGCTTACCGGGGAGCTGTTTTTT. Translating gives CASLSGTGLTGELFF.

This chain uses TRBV3-1 (or the pseudogene TRBV3-2) with TRBJ2-2; the D is unclear. Germline lookup yields CDR1 LGHDT and CDR2 YNNKEL (reference sequence). This CDR3 is built from 14 residues. V was clipped by 4 bases and J by 1 base, with 7 bases between them. CDR3 sequence: CASSLDRNTGELFF. DNA of the CDR3: TGTGCCAGCAGCCTAGACCGGAACACCGGGGAGCTGTTTTTT.

With respect to this clone: The sample has other DNA sequences that encode this CDR3 too. The chain couples TRBV6-2 or TRBV6-3 to TRBJ1-2; D gene unclear. Trimming shortened V by 6 bases and J by 4 bases, and 9 bases separated the two germline ends. The CDR3 is 12 residues long. Per the germline V gene, CDR1 is MNHEY and CDR2 is SVGEGT. The CDR3 protein is CASSSFPYGYTF. The CDR3 coding sequence is TGTGCCAGCAGCTCTTTCCCCTATGGCTACACCTTC.

The J gene is TRBJ1-2, the V gene TRBV6-5; tentative D call: TRBD1 (6 bases). This CDR3 is built from 12 residues. V was cut by 10 bases and J by 3 bases, with 12 bases left in between. The germline CDR1 and CDR2 sequences are MNHEY and SVGAGI. The CDR3 region is CATRHRDYGYTF. CDR3 DNA: TGTGCCACTAGACACAGGGACTATGGCTACACCTTC.

The chain couples TRBV4-1 to TRBJ2-4; 10 positions agree with TRBD1. The germline V gene has CDR1 MGHRA and CDR2 YSYEKL. The CDR3 totals 19 residues. V gave up 4 bases and J gave up 1 base; unmatched junction bases: 13. DNA of the CDR3: TGCGCCAGCAGCCCAAGTCCCGGGACAGGGGTATCGGCCAAAAACATTCAGTACTTC. Translation: CASSPSPGTGVSAKNIQYF.

The chain has TRBV9 and TRBJ2-3; D may be TRBD1 (6 bases). Trimming removed 4 bases at V and 0 bases at J, with 9 bases between. The CDR3 loop spans 14 amino acids. Germline CDR1 and CDR2: SGDLS and YYNGEE. CDR3 loop: CASSPTGSTDTQYF. The DNA for the CDR3 is TGTGCCAGCAGCCCGACAGGCAGCACAGATACGCAGTATTTT.

This sequence joins TRBV6-1 and TRBJ1-4; TRBD1 might be the D (6 bases). CDR3 length: 16 residues. Germline V gives CDR1 MNHNS, CDR2 SASEGT. V was trimmed by 1 base and J by 8 bases, leaving 17 bases between them. The CDR3 DNA sequence: TGTGCCAGCAGTGAAGAACAGGGCAGGGGTTTCGAAAAACTGTTTTTT. Translating gives CASSEEQGRGFEKLFF.

This chain links TRBV4-1 with TRBJ2-2, with TRBD2 identical over 9 bases. V shed 1 base, J shed 6 bases, and the junction held 3 bases outside the gene matches. Germline loops: CDR1 MGHRA, CDR2 YSYEKL. CDR3 length: 15 amino acids. The CDR3 sequence is CASSQVPSGAGELFF. CDR3 DNA: TGCGCCAGCAGCCAAGTGCCTAGCGGGGCCGGGGAGCTGTTTTTT.

This clone was counted a single time. The gene calls are TRBV27 and TRBJ1-2; 8 bases are a match to TRBD1. CDR3 length: 15 amino acids. Germline V gives CDR1 MNHEY, CDR2 SMNVEV (reference sequence). The junction had 4 bases not matched to a gene; V was cut back by 0 bases and J by 4 bases. The CDR3 loop reads CASSLSAGGTYGYTF. The CDR3 region has the DNA TGTGCCAGCAGTTTATCAGCAGGGGGCACCTATGGCTACACCTTC.

The rearrangement uses TRBV10-3 and TRBJ2-3; 10 nucleotides align to TRBD2. CDR3 length equals 15 residues. The germline V gene encodes CDR1 ENHRY and CDR2 SYGVKD. Germline trimming cut 6 bases from V and 4 bases from J; bases unmatched to any gene: 7. CDR3 coding DNA: TGTGCCATCAGGTCGGGGACTAGCGAGGCAGATACGCAGTATTTT. Translated: CAIRSGTSEADTQYF.

This chain connects TRBV3-1 (or the pseudogene TRBV3-2) to TRBJ2-5, with 11 bases aligning to TRBD2. Germline loops: CDR1 LGHDT, CDR2 YNNKEL (reference sequence). V lost 5 bases to trimming and J lost 1 base; unmatched junction nucleotides: 3. The CDR3 totals 15 residues. The CDR3 nucleotides read TGTGCCAGCAGCTATAGCGGGGGGGCCCAAGAGACCCAGTACTTC. Protein: CASSYSGGAQETQYF.

The V gene is TRBV29-1, the J gene TRBJ2-5, with TRBD1 matching 9 bases. Looked up from germline, CDR1 is SQVTM and CDR2 is ANQGSEA. The CDR3 has 13 residues. The V and J ends lost 4 bases and 2 bases, in that order; junction bases with no gene match: 2. CDR3 nucleotides: TGCAGCGTTGGGGGACAGGGACAAGAGACCCAGTACTTC. It codes for CSVGGQGQETQYF.

J is TRBJ1-2 and V is TRBV24-1; D unresolved. V gave up 4 bases and J gave up 3 bases, with 5 bases separating them. Germline V gene data show CDR1 as KGHDR and CDR2 as SFDVKD. CDR3 size: 12 residues. CDR3 in DNA: TGTGCCACCAGTGAGCGAGACTATGGCTACACCTTC. Encoded protein: CATSERDYGYTF.

The V call is TRBV28, the J call TRBJ1-2, with 8 bases lining up with TRBD1. The junction had 6 bases not matched to a gene; V was cut back by 3 bases and J by 3 bases. Germline CDR1 reads MDHEN; CDR2 reads SYDVKM. The CDR3 spans 15 residues. Here the CDR3 DNA reads TGTGCCAGCAGTTTCCGGACAGGGAATTACTATGGCTACACCTTC. Protein sequence: CASSFRTGNYYGYTF.

The genes are TRBV4-3 and TRBJ2-1, with TRBD2 matching over 10 bases. The CDR3 sequence is 17 residues long. Trimming at V came to 1 base and at J to 3 bases, leaving 6 bases not matched to a gene. Germline values: CDR1 LGHNA, CDR2 YSLEER. The CDR3, as DNA: TGCGCCAGCAGCCAAGTCCTAGCGGGGGCCAACTACAATGAGCAGTTCTTC. Translating gives CASSQVLAGANYNEQFF.

The chain uses TRBV4-1 and TRBJ1-3, with TRBD1 matching 10 bases. This CDR3 has 21 residues. V shed 2 bases, J shed 0 bases, and the junction held 16 bases outside the gene matches. In germline, CDR1 is MGHRA, CDR2 YSYEKL. The CDR3 nucleotides read TGCGCCAGCAGCCAATGGCTCCCCGGGACAGGGGAGAGAAACTCTGGAAACACCATATATTTT. It encodes CASSQWLPGTGERNSGNTIYF.

The V gene is TRBV4-1, the J gene TRBJ2-1, with 9 bases that match TRBD2. V was pared by 1 base and J by 8 bases, with 6 bases of the junction left unmatched. The length of the CDR3 is 15 residues. Germline CDR1 MGHRA, CDR2 YSYEKL. CDR3 DNA sequence: TGCGCCAGCAGCCAAGTAGCGGGGGCCGAACATGAGCAGTTCTTC. Amino acids: CASSQVAGAEHEQFF.

This chain connects TRBV29-1 to TRBJ1-2, with 7 bases lining up with TRBD1. Trimming cost V 4 bases and J 4 bases; bases outside gene matches: 6. Germline CDR1 SQVTM, CDR2 ANQGSEA. The CDR3 sequence is 13 residues long. CDR3: CSVGRGQSYGYTF. In nucleotides, the CDR3 is TGCAGCGTTGGAAGGGGACAGAGCTATGGCTACACCTTC.